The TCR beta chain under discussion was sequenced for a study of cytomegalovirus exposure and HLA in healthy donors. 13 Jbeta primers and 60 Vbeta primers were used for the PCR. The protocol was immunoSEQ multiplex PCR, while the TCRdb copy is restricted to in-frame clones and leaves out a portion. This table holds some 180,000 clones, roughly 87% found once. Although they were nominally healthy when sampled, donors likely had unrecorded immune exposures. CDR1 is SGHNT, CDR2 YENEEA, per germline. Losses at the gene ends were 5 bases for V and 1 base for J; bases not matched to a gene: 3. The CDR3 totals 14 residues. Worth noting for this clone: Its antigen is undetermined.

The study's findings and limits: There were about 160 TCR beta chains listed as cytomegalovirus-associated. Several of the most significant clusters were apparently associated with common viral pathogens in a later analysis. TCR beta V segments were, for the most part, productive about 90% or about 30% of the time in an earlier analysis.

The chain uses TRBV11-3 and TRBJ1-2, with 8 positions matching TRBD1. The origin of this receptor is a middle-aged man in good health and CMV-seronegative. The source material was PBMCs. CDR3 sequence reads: CASSQGQGNYGYTF. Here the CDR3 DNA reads TGTGCCAGCAGCCAAGGACAGGGTAACTATGGCTACACCTTC.